The source of this T cell receptor (beta chain) is a study of regulatory T cells in long-lasting Graves disease. Findings and caveats of the study: Compared with new cases, persistent Graves' patients showed reduced TCR diversity. Relative to new patients (around 1,000), persistent patients exhibited greater sharing of public clonotypes (2,741).

Ten or more counts support this clonotype. The antigen is unknown. Described time point: persistent/refractory GD, antithyroid drugs over 5 years with positive TRAb. Preparation of the TCR library used RNA extracted from PBMCs. In Xi'an, China, an endocrinology department was the source of patients. The collection involved drawing approximately 9 milliliters of peripheral blood into EDTA tubes. CDR3 length equals 15 residues. CDR1 and CDR2 (germline): MNHEY, SMNVEV (reference sequence). Trimming cost V 6 bases and J 4 bases; bases outside gene matches: 10. CDR3-region Arm-PCR and iRepertoire HTBI primers produced the TCR beta libraries. Each CDR3 protein gets one entry after TCRdb re-called the multiplex PCR reads with MiXCR. Of roughly 430,000 distinct CDR3 sequences listed, under 25% are singletons.

Here the sequenced sample was peripheral blood mononuclear cells (PBMCs), taken when the disease was refractory, from a patient treated with antithyroid drugs. This chain connects TRBV27 to TRBJ1-1; TRBD1 matches at 8 bases. The clonotype comes from a female donor with Graves disease. The CDR3 coding sequence is TGTGCCAGCAGCCAGACAGGGGCGACGAGCACTGAAGCTTTCTTT. It specifies CASSQTGATSTEAFF.